This T cell receptor (beta chain) was captured in a study of T cell repertoires in cytomegalovirus infection. About this clonotype itself: Its antigen remains unidentified.

TCRdb re-called the reads through MiXCR, storing one row per CDR3 protein. The sample carries about 130,000 distinct CDR3 sequences, about 32% recorded once. This CDR3 is 16 amino acids long. V lost 3 bases and J 9 bases, leaving 22 bases between the germline ends. From germline, CDR1 is MNHNS and CDR2 SASEGT. Study observations and caveats: Identification of carriers of CMV plus the relevant HLA was achieved through cumulative public TCR beta family frequency. Ex vivo responses were dominated by HLA-C-restricted CMV-specific TCR beta clonotypes.

The chain links TRBV6-1 to TRBJ2-3, with D perhaps TRBD1 or TRBD2 (5 bases each). The receptor's source is a human donor in good health (CMV status not recorded). Some clones in this sample may be carry-over from other donors' samples. This sample comprised CD8+ T cells from cultured PBMCs, obtained from culture after CMV antigen stimulation. CDR3 sequence (DNA): TGTGCCAGCAGTGATTTCCGGGACCCGACCCCGTCCACGCAGTATTTT. This sequence encodes CASSDFRDPTPSTQYF.